Following are 5 T cell receptor beta chains from one sample sequenced in a study of T cell repertoires in cytomegalovirus infection (dated by TCRdb to between 2017 and 2020). Their cognate antigens are unknown. This specimen's treatment or condition label, interpreted: in vitro stimulation with specific CMV peptide epitopes to enrich CMV-specific T cells. TCRdb lists the instrument as Illumina HiSeq 1500. TCRdb passed the public sequencing reads through fastp at Q25 and MiXCR, retaining productive beta sequences. Entries are consolidated by CDR3 protein sequence, retaining the most common genes and DNA. In all, the sample holds about 110,000 distinct CDR3 sequences, and 29% of those were seen once. The ten largest clonotypes hold approximately 78% of the sample. The sample here was CD8+ T cells from cultured PBMCs, taken from culture after CMV antigen stimulation. These receptors came from a human donor in good health (CMV status not recorded). Some clones in this sample may be carry-over from other donors' samples.

This rearrangement joins TRBV15 to TRBJ2-1; D not resolved. Germline V CDR1 and CDR2: LNHNV, YYDKDF (reference sequence). Trimming shortened V by 3 bases and J by 9 bases, and 12 bases separated the two germline ends. The CDR3 contains 13 residues. CDR3 in DNA: TGTGCCACCAGCAGCACGATAACAGTTGAGCAGTTCTTC. This sequence encodes CATSSTITVEQFF.

The chain recombines TRBV6-1 with TRBJ2-1; D gene uncertain. Trimming pared 5 bases from V and 10 bases from J, leaving 6 bases between. This CDR3 region has 10 residues. The V gene's germline CDR1 is MNHNS and CDR2 SASEGT. Written as DNA, the CDR3 is TGTGCCAGCAGTAAACCGGAGCAGTTCTTC. Amino acids: CASSKPEQFF.

This clonotype came up a few times. The genes are TRBV2 and TRBJ2-3; D gene uncertain. Germline V CDR1 and CDR2: SNHLY, FYNNEI. The CDR3 is 17 residues long. The V and J ends lost 2 bases and 0 bases respectively, with 15 bases between them. In nucleotides, the CDR3 is TGTGCCAGCAGTGAAAGAAAAATCAGCTCTAGCACAGATACGCAGTATTTT. Protein product: CASSERKISSSTDTQYF.

The gene calls are TRBV2 and TRBJ2-1; 9 bases agree with TRBD2. CDR1 is SNHLY, CDR2 FYNNEI, per germline. Trimming cost V 8 bases and J 6 bases; bases outside gene matches: 8. This CDR3 is built from 14 residues. CDR3 loop: CASPPSGVFNEQFF. DNA of the CDR3: TGTGCCAGCCCCCCTAGCGGGGTCTTCAATGAGCAGTTCTTC.

The chain combines TRBV19 with TRBJ2-7; possible D gene TRBD1, 6 bases. V shed 3 bases and J shed 4 bases, with 7 bases lying between them. CDR3 length equals 12 residues. CDR1 and CDR2 from the germline V gene are LNHDA and SQIVND (reference sequence). CDR3 DNA sequence: TGTGCCAGTAGTATGGGGGCTTACGAGCAGTACTTC. This sequence encodes CASSMGAYEQYF.